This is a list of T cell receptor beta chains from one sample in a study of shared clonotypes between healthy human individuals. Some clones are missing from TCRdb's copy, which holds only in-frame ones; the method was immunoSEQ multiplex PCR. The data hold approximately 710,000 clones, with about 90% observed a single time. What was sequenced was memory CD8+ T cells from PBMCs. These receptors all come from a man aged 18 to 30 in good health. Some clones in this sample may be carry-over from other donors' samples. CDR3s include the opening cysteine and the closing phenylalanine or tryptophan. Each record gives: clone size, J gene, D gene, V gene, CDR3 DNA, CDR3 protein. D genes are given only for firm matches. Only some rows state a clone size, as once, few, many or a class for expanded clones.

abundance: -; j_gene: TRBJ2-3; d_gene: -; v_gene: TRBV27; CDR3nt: TGTGCCAGCAGTTTATCCTGGGCAGAAAGCACAGATACGCAGTATTTT; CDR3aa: CASSLSWAESTDTQYF
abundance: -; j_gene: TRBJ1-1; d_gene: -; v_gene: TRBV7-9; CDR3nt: TGTGCCAGCAGCCGCGAGGTCCCTGAAGCTTTCTTT; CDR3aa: CASSREVPEAFF
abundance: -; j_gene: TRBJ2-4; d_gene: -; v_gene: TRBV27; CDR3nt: TGTGCCAGCAGTTTGGGGGTAGCCAAAAACATTCAGTACTTC; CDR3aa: CASSLGVAKNIQYF
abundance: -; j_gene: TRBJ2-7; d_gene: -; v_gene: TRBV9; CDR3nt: TGTGCCAGCAGCGTAGGGCCCGAGAACTACGAGCAGTACTTC; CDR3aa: CASSVGPENYEQYF
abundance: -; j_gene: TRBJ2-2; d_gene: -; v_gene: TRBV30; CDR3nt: TGTGCCTGGAGTTTCAACACTATTAACACCGGGGAGCTGTTTTTT; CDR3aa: CAWSFNTINTGELFF
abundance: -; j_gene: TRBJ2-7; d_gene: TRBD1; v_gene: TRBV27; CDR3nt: TGTGCCAGCAGTACCCGGGACAGCTCCTACGAGCAGTACTTC; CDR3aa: CASSTRDSSYEQYF
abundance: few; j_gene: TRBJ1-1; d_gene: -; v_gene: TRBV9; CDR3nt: TGTGCCAGCAGCACTGCGGCTAACACTGAAGCTTTCTTT; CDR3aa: CASSTAANTEAFF
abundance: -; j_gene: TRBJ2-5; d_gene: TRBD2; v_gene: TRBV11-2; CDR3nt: TGTGCCAGCAGCTTTAGGGTTGCGGGAGCGGGAGAGACCCAGTACTTC; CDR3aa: CASSFRVAGAGETQYF
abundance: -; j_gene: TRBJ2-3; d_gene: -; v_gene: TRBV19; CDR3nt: TGTGCCAGTAGTATGGCCGTGAGAGGGCCCACAGATACGCAGTATTTT; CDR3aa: CASSMAVRGPTDTQYF
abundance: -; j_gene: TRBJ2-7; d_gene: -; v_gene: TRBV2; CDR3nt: TGTGCCAGCAGTGAAGTTGCGCCCTCCTACGAGCAGTACTTC; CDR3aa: CASSEVAPSYEQYF
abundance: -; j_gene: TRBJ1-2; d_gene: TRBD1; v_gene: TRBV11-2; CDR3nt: TGTGCCAGCAGCTTAGATCGTCAGGGGGTGTTTGGGGGCTACACCTTC; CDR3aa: CASSLDRQGVFGGYTF
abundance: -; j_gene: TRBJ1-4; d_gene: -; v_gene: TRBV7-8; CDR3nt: TGTGCCAGCAGCCCATTCCGAAGGGCTAATGAAAAACTGTTTTTT; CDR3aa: CASSPFRRANEKLFF
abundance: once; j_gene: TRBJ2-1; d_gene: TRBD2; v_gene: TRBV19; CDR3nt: TGTGCCAGTAGCGGTGGGGCGGGAGCCTACAATGAGCAGTTCTTC; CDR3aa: CASSGGAGAYNEQFF
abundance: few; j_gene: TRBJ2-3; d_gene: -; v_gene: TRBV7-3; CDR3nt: TGTGCCAGCAGCTCCACGGGACACATCACAGATACGCAGTATTTT; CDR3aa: CASSSTGHITDTQYF
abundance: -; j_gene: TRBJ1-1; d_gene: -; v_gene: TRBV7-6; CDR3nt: TGTGCCAGCAGCTTAAGTAGGAACACTGAAGCTTTCTTT; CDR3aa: CASSLSRNTEAFF
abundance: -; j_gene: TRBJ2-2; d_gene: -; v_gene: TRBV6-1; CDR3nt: TGTGCCAGCAGTGATCACAGGTCAGGGGAGCTGTTTTTT; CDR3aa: CASSDHRSGELFF
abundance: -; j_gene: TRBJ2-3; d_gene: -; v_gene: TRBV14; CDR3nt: TGTGCCAGCAGCCAAGATTTACGAGTAGCAGGGGATACGCAGTATTTT; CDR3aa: CASSQDLRVAGDTQYF
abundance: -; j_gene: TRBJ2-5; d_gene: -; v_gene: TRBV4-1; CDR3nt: TGCGCCAGCAGCCAAGATCCCGGGCTGAGGTCCCAGTACTTC; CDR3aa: CASSQDPGLRSQYF
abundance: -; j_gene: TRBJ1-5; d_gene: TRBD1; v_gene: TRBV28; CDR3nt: TGTGCCAGCAGTCTACTCCGGGACAGGGGGCTCTTCACGGTCGATCAGCCCCAGCATTTT; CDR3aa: CASSLLRDRGLFTVDQPQHF
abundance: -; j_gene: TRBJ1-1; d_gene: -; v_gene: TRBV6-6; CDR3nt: TGTGCCAGTCAGGGTCTGAACACTGAAGCTTTCTTT; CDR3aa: CASQGLNTEAFF